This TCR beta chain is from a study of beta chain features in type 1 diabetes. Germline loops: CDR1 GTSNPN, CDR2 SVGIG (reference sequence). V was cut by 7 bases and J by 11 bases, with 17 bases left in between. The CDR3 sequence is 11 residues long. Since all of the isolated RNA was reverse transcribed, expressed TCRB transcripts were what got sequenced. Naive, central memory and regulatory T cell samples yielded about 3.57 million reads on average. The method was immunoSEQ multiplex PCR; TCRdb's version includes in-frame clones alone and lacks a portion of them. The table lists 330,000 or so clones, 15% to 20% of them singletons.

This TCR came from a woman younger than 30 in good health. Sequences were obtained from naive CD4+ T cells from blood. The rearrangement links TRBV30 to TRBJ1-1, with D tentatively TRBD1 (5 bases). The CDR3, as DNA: TGTGCCTCTTCTCCGGGACTTGAGGCTTTCTTT. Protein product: CASSPGLEAFF.